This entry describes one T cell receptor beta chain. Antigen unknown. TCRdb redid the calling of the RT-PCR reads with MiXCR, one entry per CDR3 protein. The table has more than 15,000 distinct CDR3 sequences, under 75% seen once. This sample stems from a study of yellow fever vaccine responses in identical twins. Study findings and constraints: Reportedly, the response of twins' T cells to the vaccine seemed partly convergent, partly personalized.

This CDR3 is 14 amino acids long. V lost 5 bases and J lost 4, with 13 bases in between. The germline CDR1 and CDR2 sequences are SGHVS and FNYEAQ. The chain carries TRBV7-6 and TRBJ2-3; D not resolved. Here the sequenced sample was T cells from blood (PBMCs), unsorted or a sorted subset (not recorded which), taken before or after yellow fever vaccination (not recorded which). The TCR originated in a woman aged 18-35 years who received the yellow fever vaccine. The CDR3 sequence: CASSKQLLADTQYF. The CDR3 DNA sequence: TGTGCCAGCAGCAAACAGCTTTTGGCAGATACGCAGTATTTT.